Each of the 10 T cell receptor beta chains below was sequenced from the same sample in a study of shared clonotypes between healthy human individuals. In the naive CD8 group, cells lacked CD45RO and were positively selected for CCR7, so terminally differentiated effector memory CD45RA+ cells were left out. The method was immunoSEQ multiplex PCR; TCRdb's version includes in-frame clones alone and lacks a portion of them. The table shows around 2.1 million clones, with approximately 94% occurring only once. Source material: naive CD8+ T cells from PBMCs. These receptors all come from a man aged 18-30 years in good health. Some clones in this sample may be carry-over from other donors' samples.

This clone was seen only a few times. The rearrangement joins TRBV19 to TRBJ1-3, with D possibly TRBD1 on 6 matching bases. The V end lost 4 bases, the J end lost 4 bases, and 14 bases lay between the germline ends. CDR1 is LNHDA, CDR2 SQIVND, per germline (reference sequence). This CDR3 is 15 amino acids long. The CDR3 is CASSNQGLEGNTIYF. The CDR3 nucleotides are TGTGCCAGTAGTAACCAGGGGCTGGAGGGAAACACCATATATTTT.

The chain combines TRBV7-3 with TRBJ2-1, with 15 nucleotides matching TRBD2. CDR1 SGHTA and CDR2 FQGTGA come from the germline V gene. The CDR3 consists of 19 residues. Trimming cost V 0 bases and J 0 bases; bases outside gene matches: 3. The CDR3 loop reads CASSLTGLAGGPSYNEQFF. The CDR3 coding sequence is TGTGCCAGCAGCTTAACGGGACTAGCGGGAGGTCCCTCCTACAATGAGCAGTTCTTC.

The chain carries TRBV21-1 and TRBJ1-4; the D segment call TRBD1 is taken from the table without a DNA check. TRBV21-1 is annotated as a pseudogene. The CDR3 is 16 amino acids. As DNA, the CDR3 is TGTGCCAGCAGCAAAGTGGGCACAGACGTCGATGAAAAACTGTTTTTT. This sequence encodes CASSKVGTDVDEKLFF.

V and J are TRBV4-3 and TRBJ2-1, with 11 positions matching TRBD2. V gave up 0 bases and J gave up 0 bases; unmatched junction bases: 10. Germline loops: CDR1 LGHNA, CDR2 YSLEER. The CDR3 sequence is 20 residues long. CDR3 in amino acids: CASSQDPQRLAGFSYNEQFF. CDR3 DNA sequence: TGCGCCAGCAGCCAAGATCCCCAAAGACTAGCGGGGTTCTCCTACAATGAGCAGTTCTTC.

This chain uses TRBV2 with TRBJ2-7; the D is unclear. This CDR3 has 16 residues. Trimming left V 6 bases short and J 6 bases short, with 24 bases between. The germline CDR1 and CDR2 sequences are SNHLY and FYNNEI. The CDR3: CASRGFGLADMGEQYF. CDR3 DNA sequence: TGTGCCAGCAGGGGTTTTGGGCTGGCCGATATGGGCGAGCAGTACTTC.

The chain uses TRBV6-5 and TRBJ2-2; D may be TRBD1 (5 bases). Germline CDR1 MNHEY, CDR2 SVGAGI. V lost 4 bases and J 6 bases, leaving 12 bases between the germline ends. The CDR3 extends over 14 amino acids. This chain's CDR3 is CASSSIYRSGELFF. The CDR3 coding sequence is TGTGCCAGCAGTTCGATTTACAGGTCCGGGGAGCTGTTTTTT.

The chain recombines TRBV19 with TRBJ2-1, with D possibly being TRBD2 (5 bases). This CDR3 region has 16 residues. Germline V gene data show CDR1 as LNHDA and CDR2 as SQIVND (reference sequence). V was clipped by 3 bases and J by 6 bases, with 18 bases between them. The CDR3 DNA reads TGTGCCAGTAGTATTTCCGGTTTTAGCGTATCCAATGAGCAGTTCTTC. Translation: CASSISGFSVSNEQFF.

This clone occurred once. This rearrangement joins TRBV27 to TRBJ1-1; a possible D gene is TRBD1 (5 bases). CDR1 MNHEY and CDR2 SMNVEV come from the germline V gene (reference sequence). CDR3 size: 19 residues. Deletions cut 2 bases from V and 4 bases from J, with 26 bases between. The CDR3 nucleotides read TGTGCCAGCAGTTTAGCCCCCGCAGGGTCGGTGATGGTGACCACTGAAGCTTTCTTT. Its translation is CASSLAPAGSVMVTTEAFF.

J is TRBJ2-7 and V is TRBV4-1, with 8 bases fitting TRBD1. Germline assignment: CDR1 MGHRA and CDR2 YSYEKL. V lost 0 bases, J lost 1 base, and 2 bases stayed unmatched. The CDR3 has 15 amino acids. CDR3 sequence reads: CASSQEWDRSYEQYF. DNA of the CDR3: TGCGCCAGCAGCCAAGAATGGGACAGGTCCTACGAGCAGTACTTC.

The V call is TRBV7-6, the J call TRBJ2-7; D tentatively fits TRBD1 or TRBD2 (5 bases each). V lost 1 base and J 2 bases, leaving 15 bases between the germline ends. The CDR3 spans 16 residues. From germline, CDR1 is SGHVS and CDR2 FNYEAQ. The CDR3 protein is CASSLGFGTEPYEQYF. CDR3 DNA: TGTGCCAGCAGCTTAGGATTCGGGACGGAGCCCTACGAGCAGTACTTC.